This T cell receptor beta chain was recovered during a study of CD8+ T cells in alopecia areata. Study-level results: In scalp and blood, many expanded lesional clones persisted during tofacitinib.

Treatment reported: oral pan-JAK inhibitor, 5-10 mg twice daily. PBMCs, the starting material, were the source of sorted CD4+ and CD8+ T cells. The germline V and J ends were trimmed by 6 bases and 7 bases, with 16 bases remaining between them. The CDR3 contains 15 residues. Looked up from germline, CDR1 is SGHAT and CDR2 is FQNNGV. Only a few counts were recorded for this clone. Its antigen is as yet unknown. cDNA reverse transcribed from extracted RNA served as the sequencing template. Clones were read by immunoSEQ multiplex PCR, and TCRdb kept only the in-frame ones, dropping some. The profile shows about 270,000 clones, around 64% of them singletons.

The TCR comes from a human donor with alopecia areata. The chain joins TRBV11-2 to TRBJ1-6; a possible D gene is TRBD1 (6 bases). Source: CD4+ T cells sorted from blood, taken around week 54, from a patient treated with tofacitinib. The CDR3 loop is CASRQIQGYNSPLHF. The CDR3 DNA reads as TGTGCCAGCAGGCAAATACAGGGCTACAATTCACCCCTCCACTTT. The complete variable domain, with remaining parts taken from reference TRBV11-2 and TRBJ1-6, reads EAGVAQSPRYKIIEKRQSVAFWCNPISGHATLYWYQQILGQGPKLLIQFQNNGVVDDSQLPKDRFSAERLKGVDSTLKIQPAKLEDSAVYLCASRQIQGYNSPLHFGNGTRLTVT.